Presented here are 17 T cell receptor beta chains from one specimen sequenced in a study of blood T cell repertoires in COVID-19. The data were produced by immunoSEQ multiplex PCR, yet TCRdb's version contains in-frame clones alone and is incomplete. The repertoire holds about 190,000 clones, with less than 90% as singletons. Sequenced sample: peripheral blood. These receptors came from a human donor in a cohort sampled during active COVID-19.

This chain connects TRBV5-4 to TRBJ2-1; TRBD2 might be the D (5 bases). Trimming removed 2 bases from V and 10 bases from J, with 19 bases in between. The CDR3 length is 15 residues. The germline CDR1 and CDR2 sequences are SGHNT and YYREEE (reference sequence). The CDR3 DNA sequence: TGTGCCAGCAGCTTATCAGCCGGAGGAAGACGCGAGCAGTTCTTC. This codes for CASSLSAGGRREQFF.

CDR3 sequence reads: CAWNSGRAEAGELFF. CDR3 nucleotide sequence: TGTGCCTGGAATAGCGGGAGGGCCGAGGCGGGGGAGCTGTTTTTT. The chain recombines TRBV30 with TRBJ2-2; the match to TRBD2 covers 11 bases. The length of the CDR3 is 15 residues. With 4 bases clipped from V and 8 bases from J, the junction kept 9 bases outside the gene matches. Germline V CDR1 and CDR2: GTSNPN, SVGIG (reference sequence).

The chain couples TRBV6-1 to TRBJ2-7; maybe TRBD1 (6 bases). V lost 1 base to trimming and J lost 5 bases, with 12 bases between them. CDR1 is MNHNS and CDR2 is SASEGT in the germline V gene. The CDR3 runs 14 residues. Here the CDR3 DNA reads TGTGCCAGCAGTGAAGGCCCAGGGGATAACGAGCAGTACGTC. It is translated as CASSEGPGDNEQYV.

This chain connects TRBV30 to TRBJ2-1; a weak D match, TRBD2 (5 bases). This CDR3 spans 15 amino acids. Between the trimmed V and J ends, which lost 7 bases and 4 bases, there was a span of 20 bases. Germline CDR1 reads GTSNPN; CDR2 reads SVGIG (reference sequence). This chain's CDR3 is CALLWRRPDYNEQFF. The CDR3 DNA sequence: TGTGCCTTGTTGTGGAGGAGACCCGATTACAATGAGCAGTTCTTC.

The V call is TRBV6-5, the J call TRBJ2-5, with 8 bases aligning to TRBD1. V shed 4 bases, J shed 4 bases, and the junction held 5 bases outside the gene matches. Germline CDR1 is MNHEY and CDR2 is SVGAGI. The CDR3 has 14 amino acids. CDR3 coding DNA: TGTGCCAGCAGTTTCCGGACAGGGCGAGAGACCCAGTACTTC. Residues: CASSFRTGRETQYF.

This chain joins TRBV15 and TRBJ2-2; no clear D gene. V dropped 3 bases and J dropped 5 bases, with 10 bases sitting between them. Germline CDR1 reads LNHNV; CDR2 reads YYDKDF (reference sequence). The CDR3 is 14 residues long. The CDR3 sequence: CATSSRQQTGELFF. The CDR3 DNA reads TGTGCCACCAGCAGCCGACAACAAACCGGGGAGCTGTTTTTT.

The chain recombines TRBV19 with TRBJ2-5, with D possibly matching TRBD2 (5 bases). V was cut by 1 base and J by 4 bases, with 16 bases left in between. This CDR3 region has 16 residues. The germline V gene has CDR1 LNHDA and CDR2 SQIVND (reference sequence). The CDR3 DNA is TGTGCCAGTAGTATAGTATCATCGGACTTTGGAGAGACCCAGTACTTC. Encoded protein: CASSIVSSDFGETQYF.

The chain links TRBV7-8 to TRBJ2-1; D remains unclear. V was cut by 4 bases and J by 13 bases, with 14 bases left in between. The length of the CDR3 is 12 residues. Germline CDR1 SGHVS, CDR2 FQNEAQ. The CDR3 region is CASSSNIESQFF. In DNA form, the CDR3 reads TGTGCCAGCAGCTCTAATATAGAATCTCAGTTCTTC. The variable domain in full, with the rest retrieved from reference TRBV7-8 and TRBJ2-1, is GAGVSQSPRYKVAKRGQDVALRCDPISGHVSLFWYQQALGQGPEFLTYFQNEAQLDKSGLPSDRFFAERPEGSVSTLKIQRTQQEDSAVYLCASSSNIESQFFGPGTRLTVL.

This chain connects TRBV5-4 to TRBJ1-2, with D possibly TRBD1 on 5 matching bases. V was shortened by 4 bases and J by 5 bases, with 9 bases between the two germline ends. Germline CDR1 is SGHNT and CDR2 is YYREEE (reference sequence). The CDR3 covers 12 residues. The CDR3 is CASSQGVYGYTF. The CDR3 bases are TGTGCCAGCAGCCAGGGCGTTTATGGCTACACCTTC.

The V and J genes are TRBV3-1 (or the pseudogene TRBV3-2) and TRBJ1-3; D possibly corresponds to TRBD1 (5 bases). V gave up 5 bases and J gave up 4 bases, with 15 bases separating them. Germline V gives CDR1 LGHDT, CDR2 YNNKEL (reference sequence). This CDR3 contains 15 residues. The CDR3 DNA reads TGTGCCAGCAGCTCAAGCCCACAGGTGGGAAACACCATATATTTT. Its translation: CASSSSPQVGNTIYF.

The genes are TRBV3-1 (or the pseudogene TRBV3-2) and TRBJ2-7; D not resolved. The germline gives CDR1 LGHDT, CDR2 YNNKEL (reference sequence). Trimming took off 1 base at V and 5 bases at J, with 9 bases between the two ends. The CDR3 extends over 13 amino acids. The DNA for the CDR3 is TGTGCCAGCAGCCAAGGTTCGGTAAACGAGCAGTACTTC. Amino acid sequence: CASSQGSVNEQYF.

V usage is TRBV7-2 and J usage is TRBJ1-2, with D possibly TRBD1 on 6 matching bases. Germline V gene data show CDR1 as SGHTA and CDR2 as FQGNSA. The CDR3 totals 14 residues. V lost 2 bases, J lost 3 bases, and 10 bases lay in between. The CDR3 sequence is CASSLTAGDYGYTF. CDR3 coding DNA: TGTGCCAGCAGCTTAACCGCAGGGGACTATGGCTACACCTTC.

In this sample, this clone turned up a few times. The V call is TRBV24-1, the J call TRBJ1-4; TRBD1 agrees at 7 bases. V trimming: 9 bases; J trimming: 7 bases; junction bases outside the gene matches: 7. The CDR3 has 13 residues. The germline gives CDR1 KGHDR, CDR2 SFDVKD. CDR3 amino acids: CATQGDTSEKLFF. The CDR3 coding sequence is TGTGCCACCCAGGGGGATACGAGTGAAAAACTGTTTTTT.

The chain carries TRBV10-3 and TRBJ2-6; perhaps TRBD1 as D (5 bases). The CDR3 totals 16 residues. Trimming left V 9 bases short and J 0 bases short, with 15 bases between. Germline loops: CDR1 ENHRY, CDR2 SYGVKD. DNA for the CDR3: TGTGCCATGGGGCCCTTTCAGGGCTCTGGGGCCAACGTCCTGACTTTC. The encoded protein is CAMGPFQGSGANVLTF.

The rearrangement links TRBV4-1 to TRBJ1-1; D is uncertain. The CDR3 extends over 15 amino acids. Trimming pared 3 bases from V and 2 bases from J, leaving 13 bases between. In germline, CDR1 is MGHRA, CDR2 YSYEKL. CDR3 in DNA: TGCGCCAGCAGCCACGTCCTGCGGCGAAACACTGAAGCTTTCTTT. This sequence encodes CASSHVLRRNTEAFF.

The chain employs TRBV18 and TRBJ2-1; D is perhaps TRBD2 (5 bases). The CDR3 contains 16 residues. V lost 4 bases to trimming and J lost 4 bases, with 17 bases between them. Germline CDR1 reads KGHSH; CDR2 reads LQKENI. For the CDR3, the DNA is TGTGCCAGCTCACAGTCCTGGTCTAGCAGGTACAATGAGCAGTTCTTC. Translated, it gives CASSQSWSSRYNEQFF.

The J gene is TRBJ2-1, the V gene TRBV7-2; the D is unclear. The CDR3 is 15 residues long. V dropped 5 bases and J dropped 6 bases, with 17 bases sitting between them. The V gene's germline CDR1 is SGHTA and CDR2 FQGNSA. CDR3 residues: CASSPSRMYPNEQFF. Here the CDR3 DNA reads TGTGCCAGCAGCCCTAGTCGAATGTACCCCAATGAGCAGTTCTTC.